Shown below are 19 T cell receptor beta chains from a single sample sequenced in a study of T cells in Graves' hyperthyroidism and ophthalmopathy. The TCR beta CDR3 regions underwent amplification using RNA transcripts as the source. During a first-round RT-PCR of the TCR CDR3, the HTBI primer set was used. TCRdb passed the multiplex PCR reads through MiXCR, listing each CDR3 protein once. The sample yields under 450,000 distinct CDR3 sequences, around 16% seen once. Sequencing was performed on blood. These TCRs come from a woman younger than 30 with Graves' hyperthyroidism.

The chain employs TRBV29-1 and TRBJ2-2; D may be TRBD1 or TRBD2 (6 bases each). Trimming took 8 bases from V and 5 from J, leaving 9 bases between them. The germline V gene has CDR1 SQVTM and CDR2 ANQGSEA. CDR3 size: 11 residues. The CDR3 sequence is CSIGGTGELFF. DNA of the CDR3: TGCAGCATAGGGGGGACCGGGGAGCTGTTTTTT.

The V and J genes are TRBV24-1 and TRBJ1-2; 7 bases map to TRBD1. This CDR3 spans 15 amino acids. The germline V gene encodes CDR1 KGHDR and CDR2 SFDVKD. V trimming: 1 base; J trimming: 3 bases; junction bases outside the gene matches: 4. The CDR3 nucleotides are TGTGCCACCAGTGATTTCCCGGGACAGCACTATGGCTACACCTTC. Protein product: CATSDFPGQHYGYTF.

This clonotype was recorded many times. This rearrangement joins TRBV5-6 to TRBJ1-2; D might be TRBD1 (5 bases). CDR1 and CDR2 from the germline V gene are SGHDT and YYEEEE. This CDR3 spans 12 amino acids. V dropped 7 bases and J dropped 8 bases, with 15 bases sitting between them. This CDR3 reads CASARRRDGYTF. DNA of the CDR3: TGTGCCAGCGCTCGGAGGAGGGACGGCTACACCTTC.

Only a few counts were recorded for this clonotype. V usage is TRBV19 and J usage is TRBJ1-2; 7 positions match TRBD1. CDR1 and CDR2 from the germline V gene are LNHDA and SQIVND (reference sequence). V lost 1 base and J lost 7; bases outside the gene matches: 12. The CDR3 extends over 16 amino acids. The CDR3 region has the DNA TGTGCCAGTAGTATAGGGGACAGAAGACCGGGGGCTGGCTACACCTTC. Its translation: CASSIGDRRPGAGYTF.

This clonotype was seen ten or more times. The chain uses TRBV4-1 and TRBJ2-7; D not resolved. CDR1 and CDR2 (germline): MGHRA, YSYEKL. The CDR3 totals 13 residues. V lost 3 bases, J lost 0 bases, and 6 bases lay in between. This CDR3 reads CASSQSRSYEQYF. The CDR3 DNA reads as TGCGCCAGCAGCCAGAGCCGCTCCTACGAGCAGTACTTC.

This chain connects TRBV9 to TRBJ1-1; perhaps TRBD1 as D (5 bases). The CDR3 has 15 residues. Germline CDR1 and CDR2: SGDLS and YYNGEE. Trimming removed 4 bases from V and 8 bases from J, with 21 bases in between. CDR3 residues: CASSPGHQKLGEAFF. DNA of the CDR3: TGTGCCAGCAGCCCCGGACACCAGAAGTTGGGCGAAGCTTTCTTT.

The table lists this clonotype with many counts. The V and J genes are TRBV7-6 and TRBJ1-6, with D possibly TRBD1 on 5 matching bases. V was shortened by 4 bases and J by 1 base, with 11 bases between the two germline ends. The CDR3 spans 16 residues. Germline lookup yields CDR1 SGHVS and CDR2 FNYEAQ. The CDR3 nucleotides are TGTGCCAGCAGCTGGGGCAGTAGGTCCTATAATTCACCCCTCCACTTT. It specifies CASSWGSRSYNSPLHF.

In this sample, this clonotype turned up many times. This rearrangement joins TRBV12-3 or TRBV12-4 to TRBJ2-7; a possible D gene is TRBD1 (5 bases). Trimming cost V 6 bases and J 3 bases, with 15 bases left between them. The CDR3 covers 14 residues. The CDR3 DNA reads as TGTGCCAGCAGCTTGGACATATCCCTCTACGAGCAGTACTTC. Residues: CASSLDISLYEQYF.

This clonotype came up many times. V usage is TRBV7-9 and J usage is TRBJ1-1; no clear D gene. V lost 5 bases and J lost 7, with 11 bases in between. This CDR3 comprises 12 residues. Germline-derived CDR1 and CDR2 are SEHNR and FQNEAQ (reference sequence). The CDR3 region has the DNA TGTGCCAGCAGCCTTTTGGGAGGTGAAGCTTTCTTT. Translation: CASSLLGGEAFF.

The sample holds a few counts of this clonotype. This chain connects TRBV4-1 to TRBJ2-7, with a possible D match to TRBD2 (6 bases). Trimming shortened V by 0 bases and J by 0 bases, and 18 bases separated the two germline ends. The V gene's germline CDR1 is MGHRA and CDR2 YSYEKL. The CDR3 spans 18 residues. DNA of the CDR3: TGCGCCAGCAGCCAAGATTCCCCCCGGGGGACTCTCTCCTACGAGCAGTACTTC. Encoded protein: CASSQDSPRGTLSYEQYF.

This clonotype occurred many times. The V call is TRBV7-2, the J call TRBJ2-3; the match to TRBD2 covers 9 bases. V lost 1 base to trimming and J lost 4 bases; unmatched junction nucleotides: 3. Germline CDR1 and CDR2: SGHTA and FQGNSA. This CDR3 has 15 amino acids. CDR3 sequence reads: CASSLDLAGPDTQYF. For the CDR3, the DNA is TGTGCCAGCAGCTTAGATCTAGCGGGGCCAGATACGCAGTATTTT. The full variable domain, with the rest looked up from reference TRBV7-2 and TRBJ2-3, is GAGVSQSPSNKVTEKGKDVELRCDPISGHTALYWYRQSLGQGLEFLIYFQGNSAPDKSGLPSDRFSAERTGGSVSTLTIQRTQQEDSAVYLCASSLDLAGPDTQYFGPGTRLTVL.

This clonotype occurred many times. This chain connects TRBV12-3 or TRBV12-4 to TRBJ2-3, with 9 bases aligning to TRBD2. The CDR3 is made up of 16 amino acids. Trimming cost V 6 bases and J 8 bases; bases outside gene matches: 15. The CDR3 nucleotides are TGTGCCAGCAGGAGGGCGGCGGCGGGGGGGCAGGGTACGCAGTATTTT. Its protein is CASRRAAAGGQGTQYF.

In this sample, this clonotype turned up a few times. This chain joins TRBV19 and TRBJ1-3, with D unclear. Germline V gene data show CDR1 as LNHDA and CDR2 as SQIVND (reference sequence). The ends were cut back, 6 bases at V and 3 bases at J, with 15 bases in the middle. The CDR3 extends over 15 amino acids. The CDR3 protein is CASSRHLPIGNTIYF. The CDR3, as DNA: TGTGCCAGTAGCCGTCACCTCCCGATTGGAAACACCATATATTTT. Drawing the rest from reference TRBV19 and TRBJ1-3, the complete variable domain is DGGITQSPKYLFRKEGQNVTLSCEQNLNHDAMYWYRQDPGQGLRLIYYSQIVNDFQKGDIAEGYSVSREKKESFPLTVTSAQKNPTAFYLCASSRHLPIGNTIYFGEGSWLTVV.

This clonotype showed up just a few times. Its ends do not fully match the called genes, so a read error is possible. The CDR3 DNA is TGTGCCAGTAGTGCCCGGGACGGGGGGCCCTACAATGGGCAGTTCTTC. Protein sequence: CASSARDGGPYNGQFF. The chain carries TRBV19 and TRBJ2-1; maybe TRBD2 (7 bases). In germline, CDR1 is LNHDA, CDR2 SQIVND (reference sequence). CDR3 length: 16 residues.

The chain recombines TRBV19 with TRBJ1-2; the D gene is possibly TRBD1 (5 bases). CDR1 is LNHDA, CDR2 SQIVND, per germline (reference sequence). V gave up 4 bases and J gave up 4 bases, with 13 bases separating them. The CDR3 consists of 14 residues. This CDR3 reads CASSTTLDSYGYTF. The CDR3 bases are TGTGCCAGTAGTACGACCCTAGACAGCTATGGCTACACCTTC.

This clonotype appeared a few times. The rearrangement uses TRBV3-1 and TRBJ2-6; D possibly matches TRBD1 or TRBD2 (5 bases each). Trimming took off 4 bases at V and 0 bases at J, with 10 bases between the two ends. Germline V gene lookup returns CDR1 LGHDT and CDR2 YNNKEL (reference sequence). The CDR3 contains 16 residues. The CDR3 here is CASSLWGNSGANVLTF. Here the CDR3 DNA reads TGTGCCAGCAGCCTTTGGGGGAACTCTGGGGCCAACGTCCTGACTTTC.

J is TRBJ2-2 and V is TRBV20-1, with 7 bases that match TRBD2. CDR1 is DFQATT, CDR2 SNEGSKA, per germline (reference sequence). J gave up 3 bases and V 0 bases, and 7 bases lay outside the gene matches. The CDR3 extends over 16 amino acids. The CDR3 here is CSARDWRLADTGELFF. CDR3 nucleotides: TGCAGTGCTAGAGATTGGCGGCTAGCGGACACCGGGGAGCTGTTTTTT.

This clonotype was recorded at least ten times. This chain links TRBV20-1 with TRBJ2-1; D gene unclear. This CDR3 is 12 amino acids long. V was trimmed by 7 bases and J by 0 bases, leaving 7 bases between them. Per the germline V gene, CDR1 is DFQATT and CDR2 is SNEGSKA (reference sequence). The DNA of the CDR3 is TGCAGTGGACTCAGCTCCTACAATGAGCAGTTCTTC. This sequence encodes CSGLSSYNEQFF.

This clonotype was counted only a few times. The chain couples TRBV25-1 to TRBJ2-2, with 7 bases lining up with TRBD2. This CDR3 has 17 residues. Germline loops: CDR1 MGHDK, CDR2 SYGVNS. The ends lost 0 bases at V and 1 base at J; junction bases unmatched: 5. CDR3 region: CASSEYSAGVNTGELFF. The CDR3 DNA reads as TGTGCCAGCAGTGAATATAGCGCGGGGGTGAACACCGGGGAGCTGTTTTTT.